The sequence of this TCR beta chain was determined in a study of T cells after yellow fever vaccination. Whole-study results and caveats: Though weaker, the secondary response peaked faster, on day 5 versus 15. Of the clonotypes, a small share occurred in both CD4 and CD8 compartments.

TCRdb used MiXCR to reprocess the 5' RACE reads, holding one entry per CDR3 protein. The repertoire consists of 50,000 to 75,000 distinct CDR3 sequences, with around 6.2% occurring once and the leading ten covering roughly 28%. This clonotype was counted between two and nine times. The CDR3 contains 17 residues. Germline V CDR1 and CDR2: SGHNT, YYREEE (reference sequence). The V end lost 2 bases, the J end lost 4 bases, and 22 bases lay between the germline ends. The receptor comes from a young man who received the YFV17D yellow fever vaccine. J is TRBJ2-7 and V is TRBV5-4; D assignment may be TRBD1 or TRBD2 (6 bases each). The material was PBMCs, either bulk or a sorted T-cell subset (CD4+, CD8+, memory, or dextramer-sorted; not recorded which), obtained on the day of the yellow fever booster vaccination. CDR3 bases: TGTGCCAGCAGCTTAATAGGTCGACGGGGGCCAGGGTACGAGCAGTACTTC. Protein product: CASSLIGRRGPGYEQYF.